What follows are 19 T cell receptor beta chains derived from one specimen sequenced in a study of T cell repertoires in cytomegalovirus infection. Via MiXCR, TCRdb re-called the reads, giving one row per CDR3 protein. The table has fewer than 250,000 distinct CDR3 sequences, approximately 22% seen once. The sample was CD8+ T cells from PBMCs. The receptors stem from a human donor in good health (CMV status not recorded). Some clones in this sample may be carry-over from other donors' samples.

The genes are TRBV4-1 and TRBJ1-1, with 7 bases identical to TRBD1. J was trimmed by 0 bases and V by 4 bases; bases with no gene match: 8. Germline V CDR1 and CDR2: MGHRA, YSYEKL. The CDR3 extends over 16 amino acids. This CDR3 is CASSPSPGGVNTEAFF. The CDR3 region has the DNA TGCGCCAGCAGCCCAAGCCCAGGGGGTGTGAACACTGAAGCTTTCTTT.

The genes are TRBV9 and TRBJ2-1; TRBD2 is a possible D gene (6 bases). This CDR3 has 14 amino acids. The V end lost 10 bases, the J end lost 8 bases, and 22 bases lay between the germline ends. Germline-derived CDR1 and CDR2 are SGDLS and YYNGEE. DNA for the CDR3: TGTGCCTCTAGGTCTAGCGTCATGTCGGATGAGCAGTTCTTC. Translation gives CASRSSVMSDEQFF.

This clonotype was seen a few times. The chain is built from TRBV7-9 and TRBJ2-1; 13 bases line up with TRBD2. The CDR3 runs to 16 residues. CDR1 SEHNR and CDR2 FQNEAQ come from the germline V gene (reference sequence). V gave up 4 bases and J gave up 6 bases; unmatched junction bases: 6. The CDR3 sequence is CASSSTLAGGPNEQFF. CDR3 DNA sequence: TGTGCCAGCAGCTCCACACTAGCGGGGGGGCCCAATGAGCAGTTCTTC.

This chain's CDR3 is CSGGSGGATHEQYF. In nucleotides, the CDR3 is TGCAGCGGTGGCAGTGGGGGGGCAACCCACGAGCAGTACTTC. The chain joins TRBV29-1 to TRBJ2-7, with a possible D match to TRBD2 (7 bases). V was shortened by 7 bases and J by 5 bases, with 21 bases between the two germline ends. Germline V lookup: CDR1 SQVTM, CDR2 ANQGSEA. The CDR3 extends over 14 amino acids.

This clonotype was counted only a few times. The genes are TRBV7-9 and TRBJ1-4; 7 positions match TRBD1. The CDR3 has 15 amino acids. The germline CDR1 and CDR2 sequences are SEHNR and FQNEAQ (reference sequence). Germline trimming cut 2 bases from V and 8 bases from J; bases unmatched to any gene: 8. The CDR3 region has the DNA TGTGCCAGCAGCTTAAAGACAGGGCCAGAAGAAAAACTGTTTTTT. It encodes CASSLKTGPEEKLFF.

In the case of this clonotype: Possible read error: a much larger clone is one base away. The CDR3 DNA reads as TGTGCCAGCGGTTCCAACCTTGGGGGGAGCTCCTATAATTCACCCCTCCACTTT. It yields the protein CASGSNLGGSSYNSPLHF. This chain uses TRBV28 with TRBJ1-6, with a possible D match to TRBD1 (5 bases). Germline loops: CDR1 MDHEN, CDR2 SYDVKM. The CDR3 length is 18 residues. With 8 bases removed from V and 0 bases from J, the gap between germline ends came to 20 bases.

The CDR3 spells CSARDEVGDGDNSPLHF. CDR3 nucleotide sequence: TGCAGTGCTAGAGATGAAGTTGGTGACGGGGATAATTCACCCCTCCACTTT. The V gene is TRBV20-1, the J gene TRBJ1-6; D remains unclear. The CDR3 consists of 17 residues. Germline values: CDR1 DFQATT, CDR2 SNEGSKA (reference sequence). Trimming removed 0 bases from V and 5 bases from J, with 17 bases in between.

This clonotype is a singleton in its sample. The rearrangement joins TRBV27 to TRBJ1-2; D is ambiguous. Germline-derived CDR1 and CDR2 are MNHEY and SMNVEV (reference sequence). CDR3 size: 15 residues. The V end was cut by 6 bases, the J end by 6 bases, with 20 bases between. The chain's CDR3 is CASRPAPGGGHGYTF. CDR3 nucleotides: TGTGCCAGCAGGCCGGCCCCTGGAGGCGGGCATGGCTACACCTTC.

This clonotype was observed a few times. The chain carries TRBV12-3 or TRBV12-4 and TRBJ2-5, with no clear D. V lost 3 bases and J lost 5, with 13 bases in between. CDR3 length: 14 residues. The CDR3 coding sequence is TGTGCCAGCAGTTTTACAGATGTGGCCGAGACCCAGTACTTC. Encoded protein: CASSFTDVAETQYF.

The V and J genes are TRBV7-9 and TRBJ2-1; D could derive from TRBD1 or TRBD2 (5 bases each). The CDR3 extends over 14 amino acids. V dropped 11 bases and J dropped 8 bases, with 22 bases sitting between them. The germline CDR1 and CDR2 sequences are SEHNR and FQNEAQ (reference sequence). CDR3 nucleotide sequence: TGTGCCGCCCTCAGGGACCCTAATGCTGATGAGCAGTTCTTC. Translation: CAALRDPNADEQFF.

Many counts were recorded for this clonotype. V is TRBV7-6 and J is TRBJ2-7, with 7 bases matching TRBD2. The germline gives CDR1 SGHVS, CDR2 FNYEAQ. The V gene end was trimmed by 3 bases and the J gene end by 5 bases; junction bases not matched to a gene: 7. The CDR3 is 14 residues long. The CDR3 reads CASSFTSEGNEQYF. The CDR3 DNA is TGTGCCAGCAGCTTCACTAGCGAGGGCAACGAGCAGTACTTC.

In this sample, this clonotype turned up a few times. The chain combines TRBV28 with TRBJ2-5; TRBD1 matches at 8 bases. V gave up 6 bases and J gave up 5 bases; unmatched junction bases: 11. The CDR3 consists of 15 residues. The germline V gene encodes CDR1 MDHEN and CDR2 SYDVKM. CDR3 nucleotides: TGTGCCAGCAGCCCAGGGACAGGCGTAGAGGAGACCCAGTACTTC. Protein sequence: CASSPGTGVEETQYF.

This clonotype was seen many times. The chain combines TRBV7-2 with TRBJ2-7; 8 bases agree with TRBD1. CDR3 length equals 15 residues. Germline V gene lookup returns CDR1 SGHTA and CDR2 FQGNSA. V trimming: 3 bases; J trimming: 3 bases; junction bases outside the gene matches: 7. CDR3 DNA: TGTGCCAGCAGCTTCTCCCGGGACAGGTACTACGAGCAGTACTTC. Amino acids: CASSFSRDRYYEQYF.

This clonotype was detected ten times or more. V gene TRBV7-2 combines with J gene TRBJ2-1; no clear D. Germline values: CDR1 SGHTA, CDR2 FQGNSA. This CDR3 is built from 16 residues. V was shortened by 2 bases and J by 2 bases, with 13 bases between the two germline ends. Here the CDR3 DNA reads TGTGCCAGCAGCTTACATCTCCCTACCACCTACAATGAGCAGTTCTTC. Translating gives CASSLHLPTTYNEQFF.

The chain couples TRBV29-1 to TRBJ1-6, with D maybe TRBD1 (6 bases). Per the germline V gene, CDR1 is SQVTM and CDR2 is ANQGSEA. Trimming took off 8 bases at V and 9 bases at J, with 14 bases between the two ends. The CDR3 runs to 12 residues. CDR3: CSPRSGVSPLHF. DNA for the CDR3: TGCAGCCCCCGGTCAGGGGTTTCACCCCTCCACTTT.

This clonotype was found a few times. This chain connects TRBV5-5 to TRBJ2-7; TRBD1 agrees at 9 bases. This CDR3 spans 16 amino acids. V shed 1 base and J 3 bases; nucleotides not matched to a gene: 8. CDR1 is SGHKS, CDR2 YYEKEE, per germline (reference sequence). The CDR3 sequence is CASSLRKGQGYYEQYF. Here the CDR3 DNA reads TGTGCCAGCAGCTTGCGGAAGGGACAGGGATACTACGAGCAGTACTTC.

With respect to this clonotype: Being one base from a much bigger clone, this may be a read error. The genes are TRBV15 and TRBJ2-1; D ambiguous. The length of the CDR3 is 12 residues. Per germline, CDR1 LNHNV and CDR2 YYDKDF (reference sequence). The CDR3 is CTTSSYYNEQFF. The CDR3 region has the DNA TGTACCACCAGTTCCTACTACAATGAGCAGTTCTTC.

J is TRBJ1-2 and V is TRBV20-1, with TRBD1 as a possible D gene (6 bases). The CDR3 is 14 residues long. Between the trimmed V and J ends, which lost 0 bases and 8 bases, there was a span of 16 bases. Looked up from germline, CDR1 is DFQATT and CDR2 is SNEGSKA (reference sequence). The CDR3 protein is CSAREYQGLRGYTF. In nucleotides, the CDR3 is TGCAGTGCTAGAGAATACCAGGGGCTACGCGGCTACACCTTC.

This clonotype came up a few times. This chain links TRBV7-4 with TRBJ2-1; tentative D call: TRBD2 (7 bases). CDR3 size: 13 residues. Looked up from germline, CDR1 is SGHVT and CDR2 is SQSDAQ. V was cut by 10 bases and J by 2 bases, with 12 bases left in between. CDR3 sequence: CAIYGGPYNEQFF. The CDR3 bases are TGTGCCATCTACGGGGGGCCCTACAATGAGCAGTTCTTC. The whole variable domain, remainder taken from reference TRBV7-4 and TRBJ2-1, is GAGVSQSPRYKVAKRGRDVALRCDSISGHVTLYWYRQTLGQGSEVLTYSQSDAQRDKSGRPSGRFSAERPERSVSTLKIQRTEQGDSAVYLCAIYGGPYNEQFFGPGTRLTVL.